The rows below give T cell receptor beta chains drawn from one sample of a study of blood T cell repertoires in COVID-19. The method was immunoSEQ multiplex PCR; TCRdb's version includes in-frame clones alone and lacks a portion of them. The table shows 200,000 to 300,000 clones, with approximately 86% occurring only once. Specimen: peripheral blood. The receptor set was obtained from a man aged 40-49 years who had recovered from COVID-19. Each CDR3 is given with its conserved first and last residue. The D gene is left open where the match is weak. Some rows have no size entry. The others give once, few or many, or a class for an expanded clone.

D: NA
J: TRBJ1-2
size: NA
length: 17
V: TRBV6-2/TRBV6-3
CDR3: CASSFLLDRDTNYGYTF
DNA: TGTGCCAGCAGTTTTCTCCTGGACAGAGATACTAACTATGGCTACACCTTC

D: NA
J: TRBJ2-6
size: NA
length: 15
V: TRBV24-1
CDR3: CATSDGRSGANVLTF
DNA: TGTGCCACCAGTGATGGTAGATCCGGGGCCAACGTCCTGACTTTC

D: TRBD1
J: TRBJ2-6
size: NA
length: 16
V: TRBV7-2
CDR3: CASSIRQGSGANVLTF
DNA: TGTGCCAGCAGCATACGACAGGGCTCTGGGGCCAACGTCCTGACTTTC

D: NA
J: TRBJ2-1
size: NA
length: 15
V: TRBV5-4
CDR3: CASSLAAAFYNEQFF
DNA: TGTGCCAGCAGCTTGGCCGCAGCGTTCTACAATGAGCAGTTCTTC

D: NA
J: TRBJ1-2
size: NA
length: 15
V: TRBV7-9
CDR3: CASSPPSAGLSGYTF
DNA: TGTGCCAGCAGCCCCCCCTCGGCGGGGTTAAGTGGCTACACCTTC

D: NA
J: TRBJ2-1
size: NA
length: 13
V: TRBV19
CDR3: CASSINSYNEQFF
DNA: TGTGCCAGTAGTATAAACAGCTACAATGAGCAGTTCTTC

D: TRBD1
J: TRBJ1-4
size: NA
length: 16
V: TRBV7-8
CDR3: CASSSLQDRAGEKLFF
DNA: TGTGCCAGCAGCTCACTACAGGACAGGGCCGGAGAAAAACTGTTTTTT

D: TRBD1
J: TRBJ2-7
size: few
length: 15
V: TRBV19
CDR3: CASSASGTGVYEQYF
DNA: TGTGCCAGTAGTGCATCCGGGACAGGGGTTTACGAGCAGTACTTC

D: NA
J: TRBJ2-1
size: NA
length: 12
V: TRBV13
CDR3: CASSLTEREQFF
DNA: TGTGCCAGCAGCTTAACGGAGCGGGAGCAGTTCTTC

D: NA
J: TRBJ2-7
size: NA
length: 12
V: TRBV11-2
CDR3: CASSLYGYEQYF
DNA: TGTGCCAGCAGCTTATACGGTTACGAGCAGTACTTC

D: NA
J: TRBJ2-3
size: NA
length: 15
V: TRBV5-1
CDR3: CASSLERSSTDTQYF
DNA: TGCGCCAGCAGCTTGGAGCGATCTAGCACAGATACGCAGTATTTT

D: TRBD1
J: TRBJ1-3
size: NA
length: 14
V: TRBV27
CDR3: CASSGDRGSDTIYF
DNA: TGTGCCAGCAGTGGGGACAGGGGCTCGGACACCATATATTTT

D: NA
J: TRBJ2-5
size: NA
length: 12
V: TRBV6-1
CDR3: CASSEAGATQYF
DNA: TGTGCCAGCAGTGAGGCGGGCGCGACCCAGTACTTC

D: NA
J: TRBJ2-3
size: NA
length: 15
V: TRBV25-1
CDR3: CASSDQGWGTDTQYF
DNA: TGTGCCAGCAGTGACCAGGGATGGGGAACAGATACGCAGTATTTT

D: NA
J: TRBJ2-1
size: NA
length: 15
V: TRBV6-1
CDR3: CASSEHGSSYNEQFF
DNA: TGTGCCAGCAGTGAACACGGGAGCTCCTACAATGAGCAGTTCTTC

D: TRBD2
J: TRBJ2-1
size: NA
length: 16
V: TRBV4-3
CDR3: CASSRGLADNGNEQFF
DNA: TGCGCCAGCAGCCGTGGACTAGCGGACAATGGGAATGAGCAGTTCTTC

D: TRBD2
J: TRBJ2-5
size: once
length: 16
V: TRBV7-2
CDR3: CASSLQQRGGAQTQYF
DNA: TGTGCCAGCAGCTTACAGCAGCGGGGGGGTGCGCAGACCCAGTACTTC

D: TRBD2
J: TRBJ2-3
size: once
length: 16
V: TRBV14
CDR3: CASSQDSGALTDTQYF
DNA: TGTGCCAGCAGCCAAGATAGCGGGGCCCTCACAGATACGCAGTATTTT

D: TRBD1
J: TRBJ1-5
size: NA
length: 13
V: TRBV6-5
CDR3: CASSWTGNQPQHF
DNA: TGTGCCAGCAGTTGGACAGGGAATCAGCCCCAGCATTTT

D: TRBD2
J: TRBJ2-2
size: NA
length: 17
V: TRBV7-2
CDR3: CASSLWRGGLNTGELFF
DNA: TGTGCCAGCAGCTTATGGCGGGGGGGCTTGAACACCGGGGAGCTGTTTTTT

D: NA
J: TRBJ2-2
size: NA
length: 15
V: TRBV5-1
CDR3: CASSLGNPGRGELFF
DNA: TGCGCCAGCAGCTTGGGTAACCCAGGGCGCGGGGAGCTGTTTTTT

D: TRBD1
J: TRBJ2-7
size: few
length: 12
V: TRBV29-1
CDR3: CSATGSSYEQYF
DNA: TGCAGCGCGACAGGGTCCTCCTACGAGCAGTACTTC